The rows below give T cell receptor beta chains drawn from one sample of a study of vaccination and CD4 T cells after COVID-19. These receptors lack a known antigen. Using its own MiXCR run on the PCR reads, TCRdb lists one record per CDR3 protein. This sample has just over 20,000 distinct CDR3 sequences, with about three quarters found just once. The sample was CD4+ T cells from blood, cultured in vitro. These receptors all stem from a human donor who had recovered from COVID-19. The CDR3 runs from the conserved cysteine through the conserved F or W. The D gene is left open where the match is weak. Expanded clones are given a class, and other clones once, few, many or no size at all.

abundance,j_gene,d_gene,v_gene,CDR3nt,CDR3aa
once,TRBJ1-4,TRBD1,TRBV20-1,TGCAGTGCCCGGTTAGGGGGGGACAGGGGGCTGTTTTTT,CSARLGGDRGLFF
NA,TRBJ1-2,NA,TRBV20-1,TGCAGTGCTAGCTGGACCGGACGCTATGGCTACACCTTC,CSASWTGRYGYTF
few,TRBJ2-7,TRBD1,TRBV5-1,TGCGCCAGCAGCTTGACAGGGGACCCCCGCTACGAGCAGTACTTC,CASSLTGDPRYEQYF
once,TRBJ1-2,TRBD1,TRBV2,TGTACCAGCAGGACAGGGAACTATGGCTACACCTTC,CTSRTGNYGYTF
NA,TRBJ2-5,TRBD1,TRBV18,TGTGCCAGCTCACCCCCGGGACAGGGGGCGACCCAGTACTTC,CASSPPGQGATQYF
NA,TRBJ1-2,NA,TRBV19,TGTGCCGCCCGGGACATCAGACCTCCTAACTATGGCTACACCTTC,CAARDIRPPNYGYTF
NA,TRBJ2-1,NA,TRBV24-1,TGTGCCACCATAACGGGGAATGAGCAGTTCTTC,CATITGNEQFF
NA,TRBJ2-7,NA,TRBV6-5,TGTGCCAGCAGTTACTCGAGGGGTCCAGGGGGGATCTGGGGGCAGTACTTC,CASSYSRGPGGIWGQYF
once,TRBJ2-2,NA,TRBV20-1,TGCAGTGCTAGAGATTTGATCACCGGGGAGCTGTTTTTT,CSARDLITGELFF
few,TRBJ1-5,NA,TRBV27,TGTGCCAGCAGTCCCCTAGACTTAACAGGGATAAGCAATCAGCCCCAGCATTTT,CASSPLDLTGISNQPQHF
NA,TRBJ2-7,NA,TRBV27,TGTGCCAGCAGTTTTGCCTCGATTGGTAGGTACGAGCAGTACTTC,CASSFASIGRYEQYF
once,TRBJ1-1,NA,TRBV7-9,TGTGCCAGCAGCCCTCTCGTTGAGTACACTGAAGCTTTCTTT,CASSPLVEYTEAFF
NA,TRBJ2-7,NA,TRBV7-2,TGTGCCAGCAGCTCGGGTAGAGTAAGGGACGACGAGCAGTACTTC,CASSSGRVRDDEQYF
NA,TRBJ1-5,TRBD1,TRBV5-3,TGTGCCAGCAGCTTGGGGGGAATGTGGGGACAGAGCAATCAGCCCCAGCATTTT,CASSLGGMWGQSNQPQHF
NA,TRBJ1-1,NA,TRBV10-3,TGTGCCATCAGTGAGCGGGGAGAGAACACTGAAGCTTTCTTT,CAISERGENTEAFF
NA,TRBJ1-6,NA,TRBV5-6,TGTGCCAGCAGCTTGTGGGCAGGTCCCCTCCGTCCCCTCCACTTT,CASSLWAGPLRPLHF
few,TRBJ1-2,NA,TRBV28,TGTGCCAGCAGTTTGGAGGCCTATGGCTACACCTTC,CASSLEAYGYTF
NA,TRBJ1-2,NA,TRBV2,TGTGCCAGCGAGAGGGGAAGGTATGGCTACACCTTC,CASERGRYGYTF
NA,TRBJ1-5,NA,TRBV23-1,TGCGCCAGCAGTCAATCGGGGGGAAAATGGTATCAGCCCCAGCATTTT,CASSQSGGKWYQPQHF
NA,TRBJ1-5,NA,TRBV19,TGTGCCAGTAACCGTAGCAATCAGCCCCAGCATTTT,CASNRSNQPQHF
NA,TRBJ2-3,TRBD1,TRBV20-1,TGCAGTGCTAGCCCAGGGGGTATCGCAGATACGCAGTATTTT,CSASPGGIADTQYF
NA,TRBJ2-1,TRBD2,TRBV28,TGTGCCAGCAGTTTAATGGGGACTACTTCCTACAATGAGCAGTTCTTC,CASSLMGTTSYNEQFF
NA,TRBJ1-1,NA,TRBV19,TGTGCCCCGACTCCCGGCAGGAGGGAACGGCCCTTCTTT,CAPTPGRRERPFF
NA,TRBJ2-2,NA,TRBV20-1,TGCAGTGCTAGCCGGGGGAGAGGGACCGGGGAGCTGTTTTTT,CSASRGRGTGELFF
NA,TRBJ1-5,NA,TRBV10-2,TGCGCCAGCAGTGAGACGGGGCCGGGGAGTCAGCCCCAGCATTTT,CASSETGPGSQPQHF